This TCR beta chain was sequenced for a study of CD8+CD57+ T cells in acquired aplastic anemia. Study background: Sorted cells (CD4+ and CD8+) yielded DNA amounts that averaged about 3.1 ug. Study-level points and caveats: Patients and controls had CD8+ Simpson's diversity values that were not significantly distinct.

The CDR3 consists of 16 residues. Trimming took 3 bases from V and 2 from J, leaving 16 bases between them. Germline CDR1 is SGHTA and CDR2 is FQGNSA. Patients included in sequencing had previously demonstrated CD8+CD57+ cell expansion by flow cytometry. Genomic DNA was employed as the template in profiling TCR beta VDJ and CDR3. TCRdb independently ran MiXCR on the reads; one entry per CDR3 protein. The sample carries under 250,000 distinct CDR3 sequences, around 45% recorded once. Details on this clonotype: The antigen remains unidentified.

Material for sequencing was sorted CD4+, CD8+, or CD8+CD57+ T cells (not recorded which) from PBMCs. The sequence was obtained from a human donor with aplastic anemia. The chain recombines TRBV7-2 with TRBJ1-2; D may be TRBD1 (6 bases). Here the CDR3 reads CASSFPWDKQNYGYTF. CDR3 coding DNA: TGTGCCAGCAGCTTCCCTTGGGACAAGCAAAACTATGGCTACACCTTC.